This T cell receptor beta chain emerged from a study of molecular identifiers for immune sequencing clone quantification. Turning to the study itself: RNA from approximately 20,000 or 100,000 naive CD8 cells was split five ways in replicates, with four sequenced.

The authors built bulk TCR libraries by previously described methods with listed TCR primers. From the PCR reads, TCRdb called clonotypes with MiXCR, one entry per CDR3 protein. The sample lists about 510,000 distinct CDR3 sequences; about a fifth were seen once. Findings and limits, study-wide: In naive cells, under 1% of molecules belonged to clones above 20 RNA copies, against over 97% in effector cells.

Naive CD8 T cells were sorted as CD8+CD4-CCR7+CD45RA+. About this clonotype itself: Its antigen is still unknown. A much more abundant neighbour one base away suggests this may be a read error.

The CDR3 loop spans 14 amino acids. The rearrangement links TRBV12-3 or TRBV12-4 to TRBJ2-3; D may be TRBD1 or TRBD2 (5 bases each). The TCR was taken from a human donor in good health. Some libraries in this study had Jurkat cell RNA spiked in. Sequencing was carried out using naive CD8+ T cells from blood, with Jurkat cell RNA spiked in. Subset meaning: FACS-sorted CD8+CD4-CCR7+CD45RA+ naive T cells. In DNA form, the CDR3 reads TGTGCCAGCAGCGGGACGTACTTCACAGATACGCGGTATTTT. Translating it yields CASSGTYFTDTRYF.